The T cell receptor beta chain described here comes from a study of human T cells and chemical hapten exposure. Time point of the sample: patch test 1, 2 weeks after DPC sensitization. Treatment denoted: therapeutic diphenylcyclopropenone sensitization with weekly scalp DPC. Staff drew blood before applying each patch test. In the case of this clonotype: The antigen remains undetermined.

Findings and limits, study-wide: TCRs above 1 in 1000 frequency did not change with DPC sensitization. In the PT1 data, expanded TCR counts showed a positive correlation with patch test score.

The library tagged each cDNA molecule with unique molecular identifiers. Via MiXCR, TCRdb re-called the RACE reads, giving one row per CDR3 protein. This table holds 180,000 or so distinct CDR3 sequences, 13% to 15% found once. The V end was cut by 3 bases, the J end by 6 bases, with 11 bases between. Germline V lookup: CDR1 MDHEN, CDR2 SYDVKM. CDR3 length: 14 residues. The specimen comprised whole blood, sampled in connection with sensitization to the hapten diphenylcyclopropenone (DPC). The receptor comes from a woman aged 30 to 39 with alopecia areata. Some clones in this sample may be carry-over from other donors' samples. The J gene is TRBJ1-4, the V gene TRBV28, with a possible D match to TRBD1 (6 bases). CDR3 protein: CASSLGGQDEKLFF. CDR3 nucleotides: TGTGCCAGCAGTTTGGGGGGACAAGATGAAAAACTGTTTTTT.